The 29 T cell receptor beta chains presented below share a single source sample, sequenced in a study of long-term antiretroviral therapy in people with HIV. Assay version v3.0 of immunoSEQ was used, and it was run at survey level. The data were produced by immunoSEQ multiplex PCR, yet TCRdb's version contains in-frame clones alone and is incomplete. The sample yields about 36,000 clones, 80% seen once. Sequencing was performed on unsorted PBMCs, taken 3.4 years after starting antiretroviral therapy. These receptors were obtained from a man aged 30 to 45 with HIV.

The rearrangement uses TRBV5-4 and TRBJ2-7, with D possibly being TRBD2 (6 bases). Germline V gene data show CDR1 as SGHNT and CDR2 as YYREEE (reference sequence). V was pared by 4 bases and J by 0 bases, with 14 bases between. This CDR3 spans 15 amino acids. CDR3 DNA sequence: TGTGCCAGCAGCCTGAGCGGGTTGGCCTCCTACGAGCAGTACTTC. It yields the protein CASSLSGLASYEQYF.

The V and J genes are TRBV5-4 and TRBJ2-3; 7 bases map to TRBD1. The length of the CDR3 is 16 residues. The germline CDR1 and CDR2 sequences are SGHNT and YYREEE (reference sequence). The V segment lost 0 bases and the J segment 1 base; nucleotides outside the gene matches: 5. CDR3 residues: CASSLGGGGRTDTQYF. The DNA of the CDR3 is TGTGCCAGCAGCTTGGGAGGGGGCGGCCGCACAGATACGCAGTATTTT. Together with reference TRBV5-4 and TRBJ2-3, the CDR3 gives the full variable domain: ETGVTQSPTHLIKTRGQQVTLRCSSQSGHNTVSWYQQALGQGPQFIFQYYREEENGRGNFPPRFSGLQFPNYSSELNVNALELDDSALYLCASSLGGGGRTDTQYFGPGTRLTVL.

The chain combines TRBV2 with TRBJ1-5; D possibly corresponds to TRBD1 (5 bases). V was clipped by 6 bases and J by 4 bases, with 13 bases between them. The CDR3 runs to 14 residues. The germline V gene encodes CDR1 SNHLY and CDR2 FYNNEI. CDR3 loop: CASSPGRVNQPQHF. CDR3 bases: TGTGCCAGCAGCCCCGGCAGGGTGAATCAGCCCCAGCATTTT.

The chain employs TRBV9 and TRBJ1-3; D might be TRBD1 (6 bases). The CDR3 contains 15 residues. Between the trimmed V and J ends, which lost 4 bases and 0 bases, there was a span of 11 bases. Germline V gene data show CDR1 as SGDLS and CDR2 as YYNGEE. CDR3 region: CASSRTDFSGNTIYF. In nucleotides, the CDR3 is TGTGCCAGCAGCCGGACAGACTTCTCTGGAAACACCATATATTTT.

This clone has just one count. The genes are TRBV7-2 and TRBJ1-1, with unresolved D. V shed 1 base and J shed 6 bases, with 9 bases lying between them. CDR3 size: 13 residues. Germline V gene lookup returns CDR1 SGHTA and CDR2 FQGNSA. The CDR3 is CASSLVSRAEAFF. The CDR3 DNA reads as TGTGCCAGCAGCTTAGTAAGTCGGGCTGAAGCTTTCTTT. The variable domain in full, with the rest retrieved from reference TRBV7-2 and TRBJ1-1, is GAGVSQSPSNKVTEKGKDVELRCDPISGHTALYWYRQSLGQGLEFLIYFQGNSAPDKSGLPSDRFSAERTGGSVSTLTIQRTQQEDSAVYLCASSLVSRAEAFFGQGTRLTVV.

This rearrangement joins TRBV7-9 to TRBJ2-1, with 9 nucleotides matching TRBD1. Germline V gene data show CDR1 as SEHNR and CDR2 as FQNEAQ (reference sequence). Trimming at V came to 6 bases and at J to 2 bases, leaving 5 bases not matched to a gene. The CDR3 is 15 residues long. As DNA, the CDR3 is TGTGCCAGCAGGCTGGGACAGGGAGCCTACAATGAGCAGTTCTTC. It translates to CASRLGQGAYNEQFF.

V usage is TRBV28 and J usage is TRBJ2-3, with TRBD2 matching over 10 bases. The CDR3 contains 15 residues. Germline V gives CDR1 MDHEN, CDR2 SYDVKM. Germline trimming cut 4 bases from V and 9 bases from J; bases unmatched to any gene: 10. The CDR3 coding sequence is TGTGCCAGCAGTTACCTAGCGGGAGAAGTGGGCACGCAGTATTTT. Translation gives CASSYLAGEVGTQYF. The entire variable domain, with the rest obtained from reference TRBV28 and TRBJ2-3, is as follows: DVKVTQSSRYLVKRTGEKVFLECVQDMDHENMFWYRQDPGLGLRLIYFSYDVKMKEKGDIPEGYSVSREKKERFSLILESASTNQTSMYLCASSYLAGEVGTQYFGPGTRLTVL.

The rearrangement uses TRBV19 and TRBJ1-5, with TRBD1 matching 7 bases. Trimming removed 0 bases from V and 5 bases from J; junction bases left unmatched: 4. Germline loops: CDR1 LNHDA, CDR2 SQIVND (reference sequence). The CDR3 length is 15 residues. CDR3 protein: CASSIDRGVYQPQHF. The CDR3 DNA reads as TGTGCCAGTAGTATAGACAGGGGGGTCTATCAGCCCCAGCATTTT.

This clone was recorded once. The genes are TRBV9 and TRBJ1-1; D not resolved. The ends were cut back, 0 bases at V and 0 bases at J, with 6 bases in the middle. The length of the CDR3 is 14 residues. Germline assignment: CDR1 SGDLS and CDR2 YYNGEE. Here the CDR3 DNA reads TGTGCCAGCAGCGTAGCCCCCCTGAACACTGAAGCTTTCTTT. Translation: CASSVAPLNTEAFF.

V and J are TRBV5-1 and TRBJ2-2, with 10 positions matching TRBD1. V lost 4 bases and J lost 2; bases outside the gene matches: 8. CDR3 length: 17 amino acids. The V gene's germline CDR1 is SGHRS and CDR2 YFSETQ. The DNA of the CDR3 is TGCGCCAGCAGCCATTTGGGGGACAGGGGTAACACCGGGGAGCTGTTTTTT. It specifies CASSHLGDRGNTGELFF.

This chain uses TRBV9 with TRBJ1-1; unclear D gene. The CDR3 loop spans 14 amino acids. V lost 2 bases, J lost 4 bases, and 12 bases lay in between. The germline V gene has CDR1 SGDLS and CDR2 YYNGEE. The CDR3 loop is CASSVRTIATEAFF. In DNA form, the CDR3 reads TGTGCCAGCAGCGTGAGGACTATCGCCACTGAAGCTTTCTTT.

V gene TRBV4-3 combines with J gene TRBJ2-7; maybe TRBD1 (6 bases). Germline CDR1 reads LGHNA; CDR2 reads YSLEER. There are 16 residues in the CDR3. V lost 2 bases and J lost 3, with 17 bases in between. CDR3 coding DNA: TGCGCCAGCAGCCAAACTATACAGGGTAGTTTCTACGAGCAGTACTTC. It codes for CASSQTIQGSFYEQYF.

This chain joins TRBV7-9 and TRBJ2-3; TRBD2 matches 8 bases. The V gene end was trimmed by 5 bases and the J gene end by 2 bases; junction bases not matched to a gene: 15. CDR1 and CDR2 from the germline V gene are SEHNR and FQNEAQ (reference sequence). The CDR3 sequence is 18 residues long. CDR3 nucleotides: TGTGCCAGCAGCCCCGCGTTAGGGCGGGAGGTAGACACAGATACGCAGTATTTT. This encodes CASSPALGREVDTDTQYF. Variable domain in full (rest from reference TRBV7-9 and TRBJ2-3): DTGVSQNPRHKITKRGQNVTFRCDPISEHNRLYWYRQTLGQGPEFLTYFQNEAQLEKSRLLSDRFSAERPKGSFSTLEIQRTEQGDSAMYLCASSPALGREVDTDTQYFGPGTRLTVL.

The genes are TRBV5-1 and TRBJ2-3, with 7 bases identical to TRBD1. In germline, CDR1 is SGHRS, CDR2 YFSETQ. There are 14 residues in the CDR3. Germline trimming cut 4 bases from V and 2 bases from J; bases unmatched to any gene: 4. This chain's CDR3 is CASSPGQPTDTQYF. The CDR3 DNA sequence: TGCGCCAGCAGCCCGGGACAGCCCACAGATACGCAGTATTTT.

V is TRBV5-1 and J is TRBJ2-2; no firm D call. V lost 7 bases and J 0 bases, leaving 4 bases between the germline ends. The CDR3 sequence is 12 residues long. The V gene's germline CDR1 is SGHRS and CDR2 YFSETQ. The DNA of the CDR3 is TGCGCCAGCGATACGAACACCGGGGAGCTGTTTTTT. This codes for CASDTNTGELFF.

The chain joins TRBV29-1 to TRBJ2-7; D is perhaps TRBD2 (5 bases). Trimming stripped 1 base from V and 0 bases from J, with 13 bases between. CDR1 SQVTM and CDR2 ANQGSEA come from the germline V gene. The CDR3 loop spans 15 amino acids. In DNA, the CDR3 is TGCAGCGTTGAAGTTCACACTGGGAGCTCCTACGAGCAGTACTTC. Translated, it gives CSVEVHTGSSYEQYF.

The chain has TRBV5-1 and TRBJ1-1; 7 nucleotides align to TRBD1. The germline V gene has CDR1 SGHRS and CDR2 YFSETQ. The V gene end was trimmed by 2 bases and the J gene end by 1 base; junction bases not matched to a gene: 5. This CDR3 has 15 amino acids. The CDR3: CASSLRTGKNTEAFF. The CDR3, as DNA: TGCGCCAGCAGCTTAAGGACAGGAAAGAACACTGAAGCTTTCTTT.

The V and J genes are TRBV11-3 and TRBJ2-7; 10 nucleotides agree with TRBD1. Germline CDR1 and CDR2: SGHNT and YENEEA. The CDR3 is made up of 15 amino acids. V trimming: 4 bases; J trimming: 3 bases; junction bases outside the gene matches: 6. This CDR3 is CASSWGQGPFYEQYF. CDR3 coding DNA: TGTGCCAGCAGCTGGGGACAGGGGCCCTTCTACGAGCAGTACTTC. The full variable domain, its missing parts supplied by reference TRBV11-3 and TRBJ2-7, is EAGVVQSPRYKIIEKKQPVAFWCNPISGHNTLYWYLQNLGQGPELLIRYENEEAVDDSQLPKDRFSAERLKGVDSTLKIQPAELGDSAVYLCASSWGQGPFYEQYFGPGTRLTVT.

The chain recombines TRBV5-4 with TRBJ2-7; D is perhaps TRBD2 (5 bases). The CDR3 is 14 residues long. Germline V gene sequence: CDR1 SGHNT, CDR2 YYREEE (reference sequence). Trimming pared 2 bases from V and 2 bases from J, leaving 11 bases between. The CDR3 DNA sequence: TGTGCCAGCAGCTTCGAAAGCGGTCCCTACGAGCAGTACTTC. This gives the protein CASSFESGPYEQYF.

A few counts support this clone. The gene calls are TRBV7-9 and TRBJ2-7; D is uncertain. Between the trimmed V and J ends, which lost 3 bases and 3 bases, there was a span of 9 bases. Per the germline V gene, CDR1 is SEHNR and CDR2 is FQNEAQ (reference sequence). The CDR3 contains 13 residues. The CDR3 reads CASSFVANYEQYF. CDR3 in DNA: TGTGCCAGCAGCTTCGTTGCAAACTACGAGCAGTACTTC.

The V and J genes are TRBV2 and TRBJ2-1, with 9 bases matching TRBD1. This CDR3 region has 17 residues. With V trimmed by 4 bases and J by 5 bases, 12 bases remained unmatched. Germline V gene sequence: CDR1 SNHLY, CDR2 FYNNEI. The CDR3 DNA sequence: TGTGCCAGCAGTGTGGGGGGACAGGGACTGGCCCACAATGAGCAGTTCTTC. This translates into CASSVGGQGLAHNEQFF.

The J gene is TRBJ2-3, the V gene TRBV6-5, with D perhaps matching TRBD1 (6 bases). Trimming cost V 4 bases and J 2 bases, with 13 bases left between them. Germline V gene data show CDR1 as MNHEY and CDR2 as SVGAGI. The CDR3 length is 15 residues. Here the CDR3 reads CASSSPGTNTDTQYF. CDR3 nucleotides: TGTGCCAGCAGTTCTCCGGGGACAAACACAGATACGCAGTATTTT.

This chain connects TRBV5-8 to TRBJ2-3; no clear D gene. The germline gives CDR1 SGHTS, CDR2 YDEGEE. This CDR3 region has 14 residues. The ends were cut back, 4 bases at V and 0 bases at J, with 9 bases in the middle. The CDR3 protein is CASSQEQSTDTQYF. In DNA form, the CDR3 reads TGTGCCAGCAGCCAGGAACAAAGCACAGATACGCAGTATTTT.

The CDR3 nucleotides read TGTGCCACCAGCAGAGCGGGAGGAATCAATGAGCAGTTCTTC. This gives the protein CATSRAGGINEQFF. The chain has TRBV15 and TRBJ2-1; 7 bases line up with TRBD2. CDR3 size: 14 residues. J lost 6 bases, V lost 1 base, and 3 bases had no gene match. Germline V gene sequence: CDR1 LNHNV, CDR2 YYDKDF (reference sequence).

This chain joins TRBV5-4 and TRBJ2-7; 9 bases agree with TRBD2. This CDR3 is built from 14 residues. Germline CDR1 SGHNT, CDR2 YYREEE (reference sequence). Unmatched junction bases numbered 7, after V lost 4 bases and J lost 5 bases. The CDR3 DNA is TGTGCCAGCAGCGCTGGGACTAGCTTCGACGAGCAGTACTTC. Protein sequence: CASSAGTSFDEQYF. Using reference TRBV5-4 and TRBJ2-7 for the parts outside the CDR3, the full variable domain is ETGVTQSPTHLIKTRGQQVTLRCSSQSGHNTVSWYQQALGQGPQFIFQYYREEENGRGNFPPRFSGLQFPNYSSELNVNALELDDSALYLCASSAGTSFDEQYFGPGTRLTVT.

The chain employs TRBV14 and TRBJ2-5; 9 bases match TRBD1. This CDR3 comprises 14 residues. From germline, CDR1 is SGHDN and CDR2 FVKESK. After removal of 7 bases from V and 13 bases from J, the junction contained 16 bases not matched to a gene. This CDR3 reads CASNLQGGQGYGYF. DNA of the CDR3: TGTGCCAGCAACCTCCAGGGGGGACAGGGTTATGGGTACTTC.

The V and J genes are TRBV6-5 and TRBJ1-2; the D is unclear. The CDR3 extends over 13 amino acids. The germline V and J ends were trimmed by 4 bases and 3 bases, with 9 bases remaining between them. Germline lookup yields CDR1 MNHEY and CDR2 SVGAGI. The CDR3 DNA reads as TGTGCCAGCAGTTCGGCGGGCGACTATGGCTACACCTTC. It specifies CASSSAGDYGYTF.

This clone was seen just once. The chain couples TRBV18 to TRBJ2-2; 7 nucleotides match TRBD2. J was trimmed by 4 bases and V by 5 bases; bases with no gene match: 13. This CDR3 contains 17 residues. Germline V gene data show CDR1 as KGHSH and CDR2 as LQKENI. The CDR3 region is CASSKGRLAEVTGELFF. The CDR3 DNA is TGTGCCAGCTCAAAAGGAAGGCTAGCGGAGGTCACCGGGGAGCTGTTTTTT.

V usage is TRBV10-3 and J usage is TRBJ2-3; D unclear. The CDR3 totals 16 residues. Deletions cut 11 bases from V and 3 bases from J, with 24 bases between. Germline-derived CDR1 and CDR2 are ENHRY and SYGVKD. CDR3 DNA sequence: TGTGCCCCTCGTAAAGGGCAGAACCTACTTACAGATACGCAGTATTTT. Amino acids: CAPRKGQNLLTDTQYF.